These 4 T cell receptor beta chains came from one sample sequenced in a study of cytomegalovirus exposure and HLA in healthy donors. In the PCR, 60 Vbeta and 13 Jbeta primers were used. The data were produced by immunoSEQ multiplex PCR, yet TCRdb's version contains in-frame clones alone and is incomplete. The sample consists of roughly 160,000 clones, roughly 79% of them appearing once. The sequenced sample was PBMCs. Every receptor here comes from a woman aged 50 to 65 in good health and CMV-seronegative.

The gene calls are TRBV4-2 and TRBJ2-1; D might be TRBD2 (5 bases). The CDR3 covers 13 residues. In germline, CDR1 is LGHNA, CDR2 YNFKEQ. Trimming left V 2 bases short and J 9 bases short, with 11 bases between. In nucleotides, the CDR3 is TGTGCCAGCAGCCAAACTAGGTTAGGTGAGCAGTTCTTC. The encoded protein is CASSQTRLGEQFF.

The V call is TRBV29-1, the J call TRBJ2-2; 14 bases fit TRBD2. The CDR3 consists of 15 residues. Germline CDR1 reads SQVTM; CDR2 reads ANQGSEA. J lost 6 bases, V lost 4 bases, and 4 bases had no gene match. CDR3 bases: TGCAGCGTTGCTCGACTAGCGGGGGGGCCCGGGGAGCTGTTTTTT. It is translated as CSVARLAGGPGELFF.

The chain employs TRBV19 and TRBJ2-2; D is possibly TRBD2 (6 bases). The CDR3 consists of 14 residues. Per the germline V gene, CDR1 is LNHDA and CDR2 is SQIVND (reference sequence). Trimming left V 5 bases short and J 0 bases short, with 7 bases between. CDR3 in amino acids: CASSWGANTGELFF. Here the CDR3 DNA reads TGTGCCAGTAGTTGGGGGGCGAACACCGGGGAGCTGTTTTTT.

The J gene is TRBJ2-6, the V gene TRBV28, with TRBD1 identical over 10 bases. This CDR3 region has 15 residues. With 5 bases clipped from V and 2 bases from J, the junction kept 0 bases outside the gene matches. Germline V gene sequence: CDR1 MDHEN, CDR2 SYDVKM. The DNA of the CDR3 is TGTGCCAGCAGTGGACAGGGGGCTGGGGCCAACGTCCTGACTTTC. This gives the protein CASSGQGAGANVLTF.